The 9 T cell receptor beta chains listed next were all sequenced from one sample in a study of cytomegalovirus exposure and HLA in healthy donors. Primers: 60 Vbeta forward and 13 Jbeta reverse. Using immunoSEQ multiplex PCR, the repertoire was profiled, and TCRdb retains in-frame clones only, with some absent. Here the sample spans about 130,000 clones, 85% to 90% being singletons. Sequencing used PBMCs. All receptors come from a woman between 25 and 40 years old in good health and CMV-seropositive.

The J gene is TRBJ2-7, the V gene TRBV10-3, with D maybe TRBD1 (6 bases). The CDR3 totals 13 residues. Germline CDR1 and CDR2: ENHRY and SYGVKD. V was shortened by 8 bases and J by 2 bases, with 13 bases between the two germline ends. The CDR3 DNA sequence: TGTGCCATCTCCCGGGACACTCCCTACGAGCAGTACTTC. This translates into CAISRDTPYEQYF.

The chain is built from TRBV27 and TRBJ1-2; 8 bases line up with TRBD1. Trimming removed 3 bases from V and 7 bases from J; junction bases left unmatched: 7. There are 14 residues in the CDR3. The germline V gene encodes CDR1 MNHEY and CDR2 SMNVEV (reference sequence). CDR3: CASSFGQGALGYTF. Here the CDR3 DNA reads TGTGCCAGCAGTTTCGGGCAGGGGGCGCTTGGCTACACCTTC.

For the CDR3, the DNA is TGTGCCAGCAGCGGGCCCGCGGCACCGGGACTAGCGGGGGATACGCAGTATTTT. Its protein is CASSGPAAPGLAGDTQYF. V usage is TRBV11-3 and J usage is TRBJ2-3; 13 positions agree with TRBD2. The J segment lost 6 bases and the V segment lost 5 bases, leaving 14 bases of the junction unmatched. Germline CDR1 is SGHNT and CDR2 is YENEEA. The CDR3 is 18 amino acids.

The V call is TRBV30, the J call TRBJ1-1; no clear D. V lost 7 bases, J lost 3 bases, and 12 bases lay in between. The CDR3 is 12 amino acids. Germline V gene lookup returns CDR1 GTSNPN and CDR2 SVGIG (reference sequence). The CDR3 loop reads CAFITGYTEAFF. The CDR3 nucleotides are TGTGCCTTCATTACCGGTTACACTGAAGCTTTCTTT.

The chain couples TRBV5-1 to TRBJ2-1; TRBD2 might be the D (6 bases). The CDR3 spans 13 residues. CDR1 and CDR2 (germline): SGHRS, YFSETQ. Between the trimmed V and J ends, which lost 7 bases and 6 bases, there was a span of 14 bases. CDR3 residues: CASGARLVNEQFF. The CDR3 bases are TGCGCCAGCGGTGCGAGACTAGTCAATGAGCAGTTCTTC. The variable domain in full, completed from reference TRBV5-1 and TRBJ2-1, reads KAGVTQTPRYLIKTRGQQVTLSCSPISGHRSVSWYQQTPGQGLQFLFEYFSETQRNKGNFPGRFSGRQFSNSRSEMNVSTLELGDSALYLCASGARLVNEQFFGPGTRLTVL.

The V and J genes are TRBV11-2 and TRBJ2-5; tentative D call: TRBD2 (5 bases). The germline gives CDR1 SGHAT, CDR2 FQNNGV. V was pared by 4 bases and J by 1 base, with 13 bases between. The CDR3 consists of 15 residues. The CDR3 is CASSSGWGRQETQYF. The CDR3 nucleotides read TGTGCCAGCAGCTCGGGGTGGGGTCGCCAAGAGACCCAGTACTTC.

With regard to this clone: Other DNA sequences of this sample code for an identical CDR3. The chain combines TRBV6-1 with TRBJ2-7; D might be TRBD2 (6 bases). CDR1 MNHNS and CDR2 SASEGT come from the germline V gene. The V and J ends lost 8 bases and 7 bases respectively, with 18 bases between them. There are 13 residues in the CDR3. The CDR3 reads CASSGRLLPEQYF. The DNA for the CDR3 is TGTGCCAGCTCTGGGAGGCTGTTACCTGAGCAGTACTTC.

This clone was seen only once. The genes are TRBV18 and TRBJ2-5; 10 bases map to TRBD2. V lost 1 base to trimming and J lost 7 bases; unmatched junction nucleotides: 12. Germline-derived CDR1 and CDR2 are KGHSH and LQKENI. The CDR3 sequence is 17 residues long. The CDR3 sequence: CASSPLRLIAGGVTQYF. CDR3 DNA sequence: TGTGCCAGCTCACCACTTCGCCTGATAGCGGGGGGCGTGACCCAGTACTTC.

V is TRBV10-1 and J is TRBJ2-5, with 11 bases matching TRBD2. CDR3 length: 13 residues. V was clipped by 2 bases and J by 7 bases; unmatched bases: 0. Germline CDR1 reads WNHNN; CDR2 reads SYGVQD (reference sequence). Here the CDR3 reads CASSEGLAGTQYF. CDR3 sequence (DNA): TGCGCCAGCAGTGAGGGACTAGCGGGGACCCAGTACTTC.